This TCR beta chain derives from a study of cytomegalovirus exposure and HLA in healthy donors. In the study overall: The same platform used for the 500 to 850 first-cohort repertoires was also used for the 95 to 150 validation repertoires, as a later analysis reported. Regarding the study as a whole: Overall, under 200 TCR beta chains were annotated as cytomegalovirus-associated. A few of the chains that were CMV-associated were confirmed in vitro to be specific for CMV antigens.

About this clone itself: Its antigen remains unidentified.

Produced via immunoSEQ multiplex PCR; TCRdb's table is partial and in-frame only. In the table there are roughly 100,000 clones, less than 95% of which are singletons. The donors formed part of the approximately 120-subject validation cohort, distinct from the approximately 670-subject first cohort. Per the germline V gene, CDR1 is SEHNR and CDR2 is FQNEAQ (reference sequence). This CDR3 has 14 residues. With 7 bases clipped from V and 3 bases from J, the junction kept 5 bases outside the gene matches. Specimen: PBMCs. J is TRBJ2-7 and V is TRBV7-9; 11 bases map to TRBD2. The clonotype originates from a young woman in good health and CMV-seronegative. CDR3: CASTRLAGNYEQYF. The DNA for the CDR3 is TGTGCCAGCACAAGACTAGCGGGGAACTACGAGCAGTACTTC.